Following are 3 T cell receptor beta chains from one sample sequenced in a study of graft-versus-host responses after intestinal transplantation. The table came from immunoSEQ multiplex PCR; TCRdb's copy has only in-frame clones and leaves some out. The sample includes about 71,000 clones, approximately 94% seen only once; the top ten take less than 0.55%. For these TCRs, the target antigens are not known. The input for sequencing was unstimulated CD8+ T cells sorted from spleen or lymph node cells, taken before intestinal transplant. These receptors were collected from a human donor who received an intestinal transplant.

The V and J genes are TRBV6-4 and TRBJ1-1; possibly TRBD1 for D (5 bases). The germline V gene encodes CDR1 MRHNA and CDR2 SNTAGT. V was trimmed by 4 bases and J by 0 bases, leaving 18 bases between them. The CDR3 totals 17 residues. The chain's CDR3 is CASSGPLSTVMNTEAFF. CDR3 in DNA: TGTGCCAGCAGTGGCCCCCTCTCGACAGTCATGAACACTGAAGCTTTCTTT.

The chain uses TRBV2 and TRBJ2-1, with D possibly TRBD2 on 6 matching bases. CDR1 and CDR2 from the germline V gene are SNHLY and FYNNEI. This CDR3 is 16 amino acids long. V shed 1 base and J shed 3 bases, with 13 bases lying between them. This CDR3 reads CASSEGWRGGYNEQFF. CDR3 DNA: TGTGCCAGCAGTGAAGGGTGGAGGGGAGGCTACAATGAGCAGTTCTTC.

The CDR3 reads CASSLGGNGAFF. DNA for the CDR3: TGTGCCAGCAGCCTCGGGGGTAATGGAGCTTTCTTT. The chain joins TRBV7-9 to TRBJ1-1; D is perhaps TRBD1 (5 bases). Germline V CDR1 and CDR2: SEHNR, FQNEAQ (reference sequence). The CDR3 has 12 residues. The V and J ends lost 5 bases and 10 bases respectively, with 14 bases between them.